This paragraph covers one T cell receptor (beta chain) sequence. The data were taken from a study of blood T cell repertoires in COVID-19. Overall study context: Sites across the United States, Italy and Spain contributed samples from acute and convalescent COVID-19.

This CDR3 is 15 amino acids long. CDR1 and CDR2 (germline): MNHEY, SVGAGI. V lost 8 bases and J 2 bases, leaving 18 bases between the germline ends. In the original analysis: Estimation of nucleated cell counts was performed using reference gene primer amplification. Some clones are missing from TCRdb's copy, which holds only in-frame ones; the method was immunoSEQ multiplex PCR. V and J calls and clone size are copied from that table; D and trimming were computed from the DNA. The table lists under 200,000 clones, around nine tenths of them singletons, with around 0.5% in the top ten. This rearrangement joins TRBV6-5 to TRBJ1-1; no clear D gene. This clonotype was sampled from a man aged 50 or older with acute or convalescent COVID-19. Material: peripheral blood. CDR3 DNA sequence: TGTGCCAGCGCCCGACCGGGTGTCGGAAACACTGAAGCTTTCTTT. Translated, it gives CASARPGVGNTEAFF.